The 11 T cell receptor beta chains reported below all come from one sample, sequenced in a study of monozygotic twins with inflammatory bowel disease. TCRdb re-analyzed the 5' RACE reads; it lists each CDR3 protein once, without DNA. Its listing shows 300,000 to 400,000 distinct CDR3 sequences. Sample: blood. All receptors derive from a human donor with ulcerative colitis or Crohn's disease, or a healthy co-twin of an affected twin (not recorded which).

The chain recombines TRBV29-1 with TRBJ2-7; TCRdb names TRBD2, which stays unverified in the absence of DNA. The CDR3 sequence is 13 residues long. The germline V gene encodes CDR1 SQVTM and CDR2 ANQGSEA. The CDR3 sequence: CSVEVQGGTEQYF.

The chain recombines TRBV28 with TRBJ2-7. This CDR3 is 15 amino acids long. The germline V gene encodes CDR1 MDHEN and CDR2 SYDVKM. The CDR3 sequence is CASSFVTRYSYEQYF.

The V call is TRBV6-5, the J call TRBJ1-3. Germline V lookup: CDR1 MNHEY, CDR2 SVGAGI. The CDR3 runs 13 residues. CDR3 sequence: CASSYIPGNTIYF.

The rearrangement links TRBV6-2 or TRBV6-3 to TRBJ2-7; the D gene TCRdb calls, TRBD1, cannot be checked with no DNA. Per germline, CDR1 MNHEY and CDR2 SVGEGT. The CDR3 covers 14 residues. The CDR3 is CASSYSTGNYEQYF.

The chain has TRBV20-1 and TRBJ2-3; without DNA, the TCRdb call of TRBD2 cannot be checked. The CDR3 has 17 residues. The germline CDR1 and CDR2 sequences are DFQATT and SNEGSKA (reference sequence). The CDR3 spells CSAIGRSGGRGTDTQYF.

The chain combines TRBV30 with TRBJ2-7; TCRdb gives TRBD1 as the D gene, but with no DNA this cannot be confirmed. Germline-derived CDR1 and CDR2 are GTSNPN and SVGIG (reference sequence). The CDR3 runs to 13 residues. The CDR3 here is CAWGTGTGDEQYF. Variable domain in full (rest from reference TRBV30 and TRBJ2-7): SQTIHQWPATLVQPVGSPLSLECTVEGTSNPNLYWYRQAAGRGLQLLFYSVGIGQISSEVPQNLSASRPQDRQFILSSKKLLLSDSGFYLCAWGTGTGDEQYFGPGTRLTVT.

The chain uses TRBV25-1 and TRBJ2-1. This CDR3 comprises 15 residues. From germline, CDR1 is MGHDK and CDR2 SYGVNS. Here the CDR3 reads CASSEWGRSYNEQFF.

The genes are TRBV29-1 and TRBJ2-7; TCRdb indicates TRBD1, and absent DNA this call remains unverified. In germline, CDR1 is SQVTM, CDR2 ANQGSEA. The CDR3 contains 15 residues. This CDR3 reads CSPQRGHFGSYEQYF.

CDR3: CASRKGNQPQHF. The V gene is TRBV27, the J gene TRBJ1-5. Germline-derived CDR1 and CDR2 are MNHEY and SMNVEV (reference sequence). The CDR3 has 12 amino acids.

The genes are TRBV6-1 and TRBJ2-1; TCRdb names TRBD2, which stays unverified in the absence of DNA. The CDR3 extends over 15 amino acids. Per the germline V gene, CDR1 is MNHNS and CDR2 is SASEGT. Here the CDR3 reads CASSAWSGENNEQFF.

The chain uses TRBV5-5 and TRBJ1-2; TCRdb picks TRBD1, but there is no DNA to check that call. The CDR3 is 14 residues long. CDR1 SGHKS and CDR2 YYEKEE come from the germline V gene (reference sequence). CDR3 sequence: CASSPTTQGYGYTF.